One sample yielded the 19 T cell receptor beta chains listed below, sequenced in a study of cytomegalovirus exposure and HLA in healthy donors. Researchers ran the PCR with 60 Vbeta and 13 Jbeta primers. Repertoires were generated with immunoSEQ multiplex PCR, while TCRdb's copy carries only in-frame clones and drops some. The table has more than 95,000 clones, over 70% seen once. The specimen was PBMCs. These TCRs come from a young woman in good health and CMV-seronegative.

A note on this clone: One junction end does not reproduce the germline sequence, and a read error may be involved. This sequence joins TRBV7-2 and TRBJ2-7; 14 nucleotides match TRBD2. Germline CDR1 and CDR2: SGHTA and FQGNSA. The CDR3 is 15 residues long. CDR3 DNA: TGTGCCAGCAGCCCAGGGACTAGCGGGGGCTACGAGCAGTGCTTC. Its translation: CASSPGTSGGYEQCF.

This sequence joins TRBV19 and TRBJ1-2; weak D call: TRBD1 (5 bases). Germline V lookup: CDR1 LNHDA, CDR2 SQIVND (reference sequence). The CDR3 loop spans 15 amino acids. The germline V and J ends were trimmed by 7 bases and 4 bases, with 19 bases remaining between them. In nucleotides, the CDR3 is TGTGCCAGTAATCCGGCAACGGGGGTGCCCTATGGCTACACCTTC. It is translated as CASNPATGVPYGYTF.

This clone was seen only a few times. The missing conserved phenylalanine or tryptophan at the end of this CDR3 makes a read error likely. The chain is built from TRBV6-5 and TRBJ2-2; 8 positions match TRBD1. The CDR3 covers 14 residues. Germline V lookup: CDR1 MNHEY, CDR2 SVGAGI. The V gene end was trimmed by 5 bases and the J gene end by 4 bases; junction bases not matched to a gene: 3. The CDR3 protein is CASSKGQGTGELFV. CDR3 coding DNA: TGTGCCAGCAGTAAAGGACAGGGCACCGGGGAGCTGTTTGTT.

This clone was detected a few times. The V and J genes are TRBV4-1 and TRBJ1-4, with unresolved D. Germline V gene data show CDR1 as MGHRA and CDR2 as YSYEKL. The CDR3 runs to 17 residues. The V end was cut by 1 base, the J end by 0 bases, with 12 bases between. The CDR3 DNA reads as TGCGCCAGCAGCCAAGTTGCGATACAGTCAACTAATGAAAAACTGTTTTTT. It translates to CASSQVAIQSTNEKLFF.

This chain uses TRBV6-5 with TRBJ1-6; no clear D gene. Germline-derived CDR1 and CDR2 are MNHEY and SVGAGI. This CDR3 region has 15 residues. V dropped 6 bases and J dropped 7 bases, with 16 bases sitting between them. The CDR3 is CASSRSARGNSPLHF. For the CDR3, the DNA is TGTGCCAGCAGCCGGTCAGCCCGCGGGAATTCACCCCTCCACTTT.

The chain recombines TRBV5-4 with TRBJ2-3, with TRBD2 identical over 10 bases. There are 14 residues in the CDR3. Unmatched junction bases numbered 3, after V lost 4 bases and J lost 4 bases. Germline V gene lookup returns CDR1 SGHNT and CDR2 YYREEE (reference sequence). CDR3 in amino acids: CASSPGLASDTQYF. The CDR3 region has the DNA TGTGCCAGCAGCCCGGGACTAGCGTCAGATACGCAGTATTTT.

The chain recombines TRBV5-1 with TRBJ1-1; D unresolved. The CDR3 sequence is 13 residues long. Trimming took off 3 bases at V and 2 bases at J, with 8 bases between the two ends. CDR1 is SGHRS, CDR2 YFSETQ, per germline. CDR3 DNA: TGCGCCAGCAGCTCCGACATCAACACTGAAGCTTTCTTT. Its translation: CASSSDINTEAFF.

This chain connects TRBV6-1 to TRBJ1-1; no definite D call. V gave up 2 bases and J gave up 1 base, with 11 bases separating them. Germline values: CDR1 MNHNS, CDR2 SASEGT. The CDR3 totals 15 residues. The CDR3 reads CASSERVRWNTEAFF. DNA for the CDR3: TGTGCCAGCAGTGAACGGGTCAGATGGAACACTGAAGCTTTCTTT.

A note on this clone: Distinct nucleotide sequences in the sample also encode this CDR3. V and J are TRBV7-9 and TRBJ1-2, with D possibly being TRBD1 (5 bases). Germline CDR1 reads SEHNR; CDR2 reads FQNEAQ (reference sequence). Trimming cost V 5 bases and J 5 bases, with 15 bases left between them. This CDR3 is 14 amino acids long. The CDR3 region has the DNA TGTGCCAGCAGCCCCGTGCAGGGAGGTTATGGCTACACCTTC. Residues: CASSPVQGGYGYTF.

This sequence joins TRBV2 and TRBJ1-3; D is undetermined. CDR3 size: 17 residues. V lost 2 bases and J lost 3, with 17 bases in between. In germline, CDR1 is SNHLY, CDR2 FYNNEI. This CDR3 reads CASSETGRARGGNTIYF. DNA of the CDR3: TGTGCCAGCAGTGAAACCGGGCGGGCCCGGGGTGGAAACACCATATATTTT.

This sequence joins TRBV4-2 and TRBJ1-2; D remains ambiguous. Germline CDR1 is LGHNA and CDR2 is YNFKEQ. The CDR3 runs to 15 residues. Between the trimmed V and J ends, which lost 0 bases and 1 base, there was a span of 9 bases. The CDR3 sequence: CASSQDPAGNYGYTF. In DNA, the CDR3 is TGTGCCAGCAGCCAAGATCCGGCGGGTAACTATGGCTACACCTTC.

CDR3 region: CASRTGAAIWGYTF. The CDR3 bases are TGTGCCAGTCGGACAGGGGCCGCCATTTGGGGCTACACCTTC. V gene TRBV27 combines with J gene TRBJ1-2; 9 bases map to TRBD1. CDR1 and CDR2 (germline): MNHEY, SMNVEV (reference sequence). This CDR3 is built from 14 residues. V shed 9 bases, J shed 8 bases, and the junction held 13 bases outside the gene matches.

The genes are TRBV6-1 and TRBJ1-2, with D perhaps TRBD1 (6 bases). There are 14 residues in the CDR3. With 5 bases removed from V and 3 bases from J, the gap between germline ends came to 13 bases. Per germline, CDR1 MNHNS and CDR2 SASEGT. DNA of the CDR3: TGTGCCAGCAGTCCTCTGGGGGCTGACTATGGCTACACCTTC. Translated: CASSPLGADYGYTF.

The rearrangement joins TRBV4-2 to TRBJ2-7; TRBD2 aligns across 10 bases. Germline values: CDR1 LGHNA, CDR2 YNFKEQ. V was clipped by 0 bases and J by 2 bases; unmatched bases: 7. This CDR3 spans 17 amino acids. The DNA of the CDR3 is TGTGCCAGCAGCCAAGAGGGCTGGCTAGCGGGGGCCTACGAGCAGTACTTC. It is translated as CASSQEGWLAGAYEQYF.

The chain recombines TRBV6-5 with TRBJ1-1, with TRBD1 matching 8 bases. The CDR3 contains 13 residues. Trimming removed 2 bases from V and 10 bases from J; junction bases left unmatched: 6. Germline V CDR1 and CDR2: MNHEY, SVGAGI. For the CDR3, the DNA is TGTGCCAGCAGTTACAACCAGGGGGCGAGAGCTTTCTTT. This gives the protein CASSYNQGARAFF.

The chain recombines TRBV5-6 with TRBJ2-2; tentative D call: TRBD1 (6 bases). The germline V gene has CDR1 SGHDT and CDR2 YYEEEE. Trimming removed 4 bases at V and 3 bases at J, with 13 bases between. The CDR3 consists of 15 residues. The CDR3 sequence: CASSLGKGDTGELFF. CDR3 bases: TGTGCCAGCAGCCTCGGGAAGGGGGACACCGGGGAGCTGTTTTTT.

This clone has only one observation. The V gene is TRBV30, the J gene TRBJ2-3; D is unresolved. V was clipped by 3 bases and J by 5 bases, with 9 bases between them. CDR1 and CDR2 from the germline V gene are GTSNPN and SVGIG (reference sequence). The CDR3 has 12 amino acids. Here the CDR3 reads CAWSPIGDTQYF. The CDR3 DNA is TGTGCCTGGAGCCCCATCGGAGATACGCAGTATTTT.

The V and J genes are TRBV18 and TRBJ2-2; perhaps TRBD2 as D (6 bases). V was pared by 3 bases and J by 6 bases, with 11 bases between. The CDR3 runs 14 residues. CDR1 and CDR2 (germline): KGHSH, LQKENI. The CDR3 spells CASSPRDSPGELFF. In DNA form, the CDR3 reads TGTGCCAGCTCACCCCGGGACTCTCCCGGGGAGCTGTTTTTT.

In nucleotides, the CDR3 is TGCGCCAGCAGCCTCGGGACAGGACAACTTAACTATGGCTACACCTTC. Protein sequence: CASSLGTGQLNYGYTF. The rearrangement uses TRBV4-1 and TRBJ1-2, with 8 bases lining up with TRBD1. The CDR3 sequence is 16 residues long. The germline V gene has CDR1 MGHRA and CDR2 YSYEKL. V lost 4 bases, J lost 1 base, and 8 bases stayed unmatched.